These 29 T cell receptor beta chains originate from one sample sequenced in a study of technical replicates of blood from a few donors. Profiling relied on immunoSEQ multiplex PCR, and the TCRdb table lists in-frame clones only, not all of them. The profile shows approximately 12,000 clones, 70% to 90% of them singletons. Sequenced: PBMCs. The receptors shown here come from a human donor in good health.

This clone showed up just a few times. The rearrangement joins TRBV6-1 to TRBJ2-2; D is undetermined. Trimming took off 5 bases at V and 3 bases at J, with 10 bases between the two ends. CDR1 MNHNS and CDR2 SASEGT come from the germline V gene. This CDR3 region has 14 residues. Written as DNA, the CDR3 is TGTGCCAGCAGTCGGTTATTGGACACCGGGGAGCTGTTTTTT. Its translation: CASSRLLDTGELFF.

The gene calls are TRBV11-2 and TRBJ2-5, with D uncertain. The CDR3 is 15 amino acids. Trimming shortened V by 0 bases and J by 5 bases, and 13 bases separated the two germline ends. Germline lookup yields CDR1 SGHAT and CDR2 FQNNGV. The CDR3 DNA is TGTGCCAGCAGCTTAGATCAGGCGAGTGGGGAGACCCAGTACTTC. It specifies CASSLDQASGETQYF.

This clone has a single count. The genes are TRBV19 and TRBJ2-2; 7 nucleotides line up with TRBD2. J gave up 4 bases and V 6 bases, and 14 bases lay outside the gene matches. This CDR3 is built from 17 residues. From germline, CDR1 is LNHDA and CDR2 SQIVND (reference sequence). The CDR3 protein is CASRGGTTPRGTGELFF. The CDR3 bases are TGTGCCAGTAGGGGGGGGACTACCCCTCGGGGCACCGGGGAGCTGTTTTTT.

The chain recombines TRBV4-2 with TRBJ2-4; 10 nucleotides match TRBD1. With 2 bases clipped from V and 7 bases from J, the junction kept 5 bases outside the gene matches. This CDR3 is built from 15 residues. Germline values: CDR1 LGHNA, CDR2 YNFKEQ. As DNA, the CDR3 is TGTGCCAGCAGCCAACCCCGACAGGGGGCGAACATTCAGTACTTC. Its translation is CASSQPRQGANIQYF.

The CDR3 nucleotides are TGTGCCAGCAGCTTAGTATTTGAGGTTGGGAGCCCTGGGACCGGGGAGCTGTTTTTT. As protein: CASSLVFEVGSPGTGELFF. This rearrangement joins TRBV7-9 to TRBJ2-2; perhaps TRBD2 as D (5 bases). Looked up from germline, CDR1 is SEHNR and CDR2 is FQNEAQ (reference sequence). V lost 1 base to trimming and J lost 5 bases, with 23 bases between them. This CDR3 is built from 19 residues.

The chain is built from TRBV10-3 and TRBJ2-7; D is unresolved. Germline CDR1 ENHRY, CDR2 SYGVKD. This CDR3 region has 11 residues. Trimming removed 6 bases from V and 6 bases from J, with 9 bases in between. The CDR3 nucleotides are TGTGCCATCAGAAGCGATGGCGAGCAGTACTTC. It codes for CAIRSDGEQYF.

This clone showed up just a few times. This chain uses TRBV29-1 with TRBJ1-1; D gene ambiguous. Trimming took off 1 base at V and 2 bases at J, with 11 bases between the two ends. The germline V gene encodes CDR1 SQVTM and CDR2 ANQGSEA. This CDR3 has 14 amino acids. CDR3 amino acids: CSVEGGISNTEAFF. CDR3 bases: TGCAGCGTTGAAGGAGGGATTAGTAACACTGAAGCTTTCTTT.

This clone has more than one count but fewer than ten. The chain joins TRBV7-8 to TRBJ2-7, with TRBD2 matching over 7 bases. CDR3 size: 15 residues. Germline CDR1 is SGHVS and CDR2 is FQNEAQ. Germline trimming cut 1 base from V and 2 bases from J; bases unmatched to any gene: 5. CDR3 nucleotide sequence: TGTGCCAGCAGCTTAGGTAGCGGGCTAACCTACGAGCAGTACTTC. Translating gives CASSLGSGLTYEQYF.

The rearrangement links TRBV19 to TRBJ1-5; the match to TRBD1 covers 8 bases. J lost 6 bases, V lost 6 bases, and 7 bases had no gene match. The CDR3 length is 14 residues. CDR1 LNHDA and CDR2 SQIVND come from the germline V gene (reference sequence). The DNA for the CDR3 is TGTGCCAGTAGCGACGGACAGGGAGGTCAGCCCCAGCATTTT. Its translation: CASSDGQGGQPQHF.

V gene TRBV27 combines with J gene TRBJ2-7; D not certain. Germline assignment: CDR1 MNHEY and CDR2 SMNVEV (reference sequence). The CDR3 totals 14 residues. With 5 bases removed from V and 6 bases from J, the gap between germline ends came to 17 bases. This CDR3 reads CASSPSSFPGEQYF. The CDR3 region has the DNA TGTGCCAGCAGTCCCTCCTCCTTTCCGGGCGAGCAGTACTTC.

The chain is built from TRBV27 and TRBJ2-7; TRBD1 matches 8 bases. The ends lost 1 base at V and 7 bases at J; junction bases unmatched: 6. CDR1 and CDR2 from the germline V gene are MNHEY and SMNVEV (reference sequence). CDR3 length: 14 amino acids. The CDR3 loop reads CASSLLIGQGEQYF. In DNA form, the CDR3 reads TGTGCCAGCAGTTTATTGATTGGACAGGGAGAGCAGTACTTC.

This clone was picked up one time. CDR3 in DNA: TGTGCCAGCAGCTTAGGTTCCAGCGCGGCCTACGAGCAGTACTTC. Amino acids: CASSLGSSAAYEQYF. The gene calls are TRBV11-3 and TRBJ2-7; D not resolved. This CDR3 is 15 amino acids long. Germline values: CDR1 SGHNT, CDR2 YENEEA. Trimming removed 1 base from V and 2 bases from J, with 12 bases in between.

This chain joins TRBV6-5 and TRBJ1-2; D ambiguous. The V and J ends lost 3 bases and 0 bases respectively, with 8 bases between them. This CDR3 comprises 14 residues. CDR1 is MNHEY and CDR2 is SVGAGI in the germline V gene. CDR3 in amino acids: CASSYLGANYGYTF. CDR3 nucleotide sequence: TGTGCCAGCAGTTATTTAGGAGCTAACTATGGCTACACCTTC.

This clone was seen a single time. The DNA for the CDR3 is TGCGCCAGCAGCCAAGATAGGGGACTAGCAGTGTTCTTC. Translation gives CASSQDRGLAVFF. This chain joins TRBV4-1 and TRBJ2-1, with 9 bases fitting TRBD2. V shed 0 bases, J shed 15 bases, and the junction held 6 bases outside the gene matches. CDR1 is MGHRA, CDR2 YSYEKL, per germline. The CDR3 sequence is 13 residues long.

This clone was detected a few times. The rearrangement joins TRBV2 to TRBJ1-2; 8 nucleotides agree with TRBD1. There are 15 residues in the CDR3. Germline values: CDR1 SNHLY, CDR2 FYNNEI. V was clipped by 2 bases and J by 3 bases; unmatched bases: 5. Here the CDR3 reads CASSEWQGADYGYTF. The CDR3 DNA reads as TGTGCCAGCAGTGAATGGCAGGGGGCTGACTATGGCTACACCTTC.

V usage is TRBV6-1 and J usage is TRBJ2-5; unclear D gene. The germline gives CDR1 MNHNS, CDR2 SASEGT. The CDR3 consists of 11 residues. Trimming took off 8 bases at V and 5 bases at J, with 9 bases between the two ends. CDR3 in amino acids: CASGLSETQYF. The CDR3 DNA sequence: TGTGCCAGCGGCCTCTCCGAGACCCAGTACTTC.

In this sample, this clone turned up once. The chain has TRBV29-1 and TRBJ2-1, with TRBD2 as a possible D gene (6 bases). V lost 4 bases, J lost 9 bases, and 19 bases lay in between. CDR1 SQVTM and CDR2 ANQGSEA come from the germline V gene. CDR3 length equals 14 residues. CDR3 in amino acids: CSVVAVTLDGEQFF. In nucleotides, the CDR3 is TGCAGCGTTGTAGCGGTGACCCTCGACGGTGAGCAGTTCTTC.

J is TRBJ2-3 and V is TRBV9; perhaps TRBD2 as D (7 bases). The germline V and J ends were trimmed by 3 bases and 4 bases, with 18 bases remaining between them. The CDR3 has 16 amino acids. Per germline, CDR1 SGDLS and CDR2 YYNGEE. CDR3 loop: CASSAWEGQGPDTQYF. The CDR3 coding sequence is TGTGCCAGCAGCGCCTGGGAGGGGCAGGGGCCAGATACGCAGTATTTT.

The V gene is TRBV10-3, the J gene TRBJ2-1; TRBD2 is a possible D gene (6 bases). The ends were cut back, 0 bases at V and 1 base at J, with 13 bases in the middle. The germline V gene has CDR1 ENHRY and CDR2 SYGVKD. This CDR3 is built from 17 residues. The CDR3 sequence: CAISESPASESYNEQFF. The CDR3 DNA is TGTGCCATCAGTGAGTCACCGGCTAGCGAGTCCTACAATGAGCAGTTCTTC.

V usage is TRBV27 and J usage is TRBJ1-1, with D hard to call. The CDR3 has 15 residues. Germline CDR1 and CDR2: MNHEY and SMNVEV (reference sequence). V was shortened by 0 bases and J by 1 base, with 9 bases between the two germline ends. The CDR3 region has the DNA TGTGCCAGCAGTTTATCTTGGAGCCCGAACACTGAAGCTTTCTTT. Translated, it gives CASSLSWSPNTEAFF.

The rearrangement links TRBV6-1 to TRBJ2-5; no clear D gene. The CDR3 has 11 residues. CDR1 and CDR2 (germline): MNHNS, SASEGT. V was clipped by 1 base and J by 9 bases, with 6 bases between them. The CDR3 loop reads CASSEEPAQYF. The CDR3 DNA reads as TGTGCCAGCAGTGAAGAACCGGCCCAGTACTTC.

CDR3 sequence: CASSLADGAKHGGELFF. The CDR3 coding sequence is TGTGCCAGCAGCTTAGCGGATGGGGCCAAACACGGCGGGGAGCTGTTTTTT. This chain links TRBV7-6 with TRBJ2-2; perhaps TRBD1 as D (5 bases). Germline CDR1 and CDR2: SGHVS and FNYEAQ. The CDR3 spans 17 residues. Trimming cost V 0 bases and J 7 bases, with 18 bases left between them. The variable domain in full, with the rest retrieved from reference TRBV7-6 and TRBJ2-2, is GAGVSQSPRYKVTKRGQDVALRCDPISGHVSLYWYRQALGQGPEFLTYFNYEAQQDKSGLPNDRFSAERPEGSISTLTIQRTEQRDSAMYRCASSLADGAKHGGELFFGEGSRLTVL.

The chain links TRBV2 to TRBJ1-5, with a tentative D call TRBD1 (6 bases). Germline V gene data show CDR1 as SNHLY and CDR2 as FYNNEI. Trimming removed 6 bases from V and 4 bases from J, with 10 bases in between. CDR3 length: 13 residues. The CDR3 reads CASRRDTNQPQHF. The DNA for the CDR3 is TGTGCCAGCAGGAGGGACACGAATCAGCCCCAGCATTTT.

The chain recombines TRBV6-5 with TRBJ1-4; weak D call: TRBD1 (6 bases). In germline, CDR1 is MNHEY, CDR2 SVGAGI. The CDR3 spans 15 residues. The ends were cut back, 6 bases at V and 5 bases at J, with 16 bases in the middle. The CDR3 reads CASSSQQGENEKLFF. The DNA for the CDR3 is TGTGCCAGCAGCTCCCAACAGGGAGAAAATGAAAAACTGTTTTTT.

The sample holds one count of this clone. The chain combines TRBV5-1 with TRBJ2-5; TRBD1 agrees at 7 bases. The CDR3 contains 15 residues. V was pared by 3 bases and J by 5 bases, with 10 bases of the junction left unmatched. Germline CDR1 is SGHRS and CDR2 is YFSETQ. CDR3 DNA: TGCGCCAGCAGCTATACAGGGGTTCGTACGGAGACCCAGTACTTC. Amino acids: CASSYTGVRTETQYF.

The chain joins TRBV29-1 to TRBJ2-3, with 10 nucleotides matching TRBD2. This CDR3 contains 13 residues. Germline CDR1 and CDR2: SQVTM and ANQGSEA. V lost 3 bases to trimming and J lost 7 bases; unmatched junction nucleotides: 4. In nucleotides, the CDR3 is TGCAGCGTTGAGGGGACTAGCGAGTATACGCAGTATTTT. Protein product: CSVEGTSEYTQYF.

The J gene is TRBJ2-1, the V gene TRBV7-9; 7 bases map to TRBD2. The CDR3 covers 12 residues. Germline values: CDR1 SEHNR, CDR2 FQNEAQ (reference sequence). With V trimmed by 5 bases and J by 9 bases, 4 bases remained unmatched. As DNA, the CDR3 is TGTGCCAGCAGCGGGGGGGTAAGTGAGCAGTTCTTC. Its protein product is CASSGGVSEQFF.

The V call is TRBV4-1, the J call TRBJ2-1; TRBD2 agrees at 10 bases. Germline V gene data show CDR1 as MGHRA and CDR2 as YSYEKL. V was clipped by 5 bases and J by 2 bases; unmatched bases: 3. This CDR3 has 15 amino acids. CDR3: CASSTGTSAYNEQFF. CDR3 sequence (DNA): TGCGCCAGCAGCACCGGGACTAGCGCCTACAATGAGCAGTTCTTC.

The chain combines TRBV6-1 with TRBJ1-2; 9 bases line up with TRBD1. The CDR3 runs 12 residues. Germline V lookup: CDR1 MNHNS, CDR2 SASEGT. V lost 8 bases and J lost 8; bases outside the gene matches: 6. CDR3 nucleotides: TGTGCCAGCGGAAACAGGGGGCTAGGCTACACCTTC. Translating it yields CASGNRGLGYTF.